The 10 T cell receptor beta chains listed next were all sequenced from one sample in a study of shared clonotypes between healthy human individuals. Produced via immunoSEQ multiplex PCR; TCRdb's table is partial and in-frame only. The sample has under 2,500,000 clones; around 95% are singletons. Input material: naive CD4+ T cells sorted from blood. Subset noted: CD45RA+ positively selected. The receptors derive from a man aged 18 to 30 in good health.

Of note for this clone: The same CDR3 is also encoded by other DNA sequences in this sample. The chain couples TRBV6-5 to TRBJ1-1, with TRBD1 as a possible D gene (6 bases). The CDR3 spans 14 residues. The V end lost 2 bases, the J end lost 4 bases, and 11 bases lay between the germline ends. Germline V lookup: CDR1 MNHEY, CDR2 SVGAGI. CDR3 DNA: TGTGCCAGCAGTTACGTACAAGGGGGCACTGAAGCTTTCTTT. Its protein product is CASSYVQGGTEAFF.

This CDR3 reads CASSQELFAQQFF. For the CDR3, the DNA is TGCGCCAGCAGCCAGGAACTCTTTGCTCAGCAGTTCTTC. This chain joins TRBV4-3 and TRBJ2-1; no clear D gene. The CDR3 is 13 amino acids. CDR1 is LGHNA, CDR2 YSLEER, per germline. The V end was cut by 3 bases, the J end by 11 bases, with 14 bases between.

J is TRBJ2-2 and V is TRBV5-1; D is ambiguous. V was clipped by 6 bases and J by 7 bases, with 10 bases between them. Per germline, CDR1 SGHRS and CDR2 YFSETQ. The CDR3 contains 12 residues. The CDR3 DNA reads TGCGCCAGCAATGAGGTCGGCGGGGAGCTGTTTTTT. Residues: CASNEVGGELFF.

V gene TRBV7-2 combines with J gene TRBJ1-3; D unclear. The V end was cut by 1 base, the J end by 7 bases, with 17 bases between. Looked up from germline, CDR1 is SGHTA and CDR2 is FQGNSA. The CDR3 consists of 16 residues. The CDR3 DNA is TGTGCCAGCAGCTTAGGGCCGGGCGACAAGGGCAACACCATATATTTT. Translation: CASSLGPGDKGNTIYF.

The chain has TRBV7-9 and TRBJ1-5; D not resolved. Germline CDR1 SEHNR, CDR2 FQNEAQ (reference sequence). Trimming took off 6 bases at V and 1 base at J, with 13 bases between the two ends. This CDR3 is 15 amino acids long. The CDR3 region is CASRSGESSNQPQHF. CDR3 in DNA: TGTGCCAGCAGGTCCGGAGAATCGAGCAATCAGCCCCAGCATTTT.

Comment on this clone: Additional DNA sequences in this sample encode the identical CDR3. The chain is built from TRBV28 and TRBJ1-1; no clear D. Looked up from germline, CDR1 is MDHEN and CDR2 is SYDVKM. This CDR3 spans 12 amino acids. V lost 3 bases and J 1 base, leaving 3 bases between the germline ends. CDR3 amino acids: CASSFPNTEAFF. CDR3 in DNA: TGTGCCAGCAGTTTTCCGAACACTGAAGCTTTCTTT.

The chain is built from TRBV6-1 and TRBJ1-1; perhaps TRBD1 as D (5 bases). The V end was cut by 6 bases, the J end by 5 bases, with 19 bases between. The CDR3 length is 15 residues. CDR1 is MNHNS and CDR2 is SASEGT in the germline V gene. The CDR3 nucleotides read TGTGCCAGCAGGGATTCTCAGGGACTAGGGACTGAAGCTTTCTTT. Translated: CASRDSQGLGTEAFF.

The chain links TRBV19 to TRBJ2-6, with D unresolved. In germline, CDR1 is LNHDA, CDR2 SQIVND (reference sequence). CDR3 length: 15 residues. V was shortened by 5 bases and J by 0 bases, with 8 bases between the two germline ends. The CDR3 reads CASSLTPSGANVLTF. The CDR3 DNA reads TGTGCCAGTAGTCTTACACCCTCTGGGGCCAACGTCCTGACTTTC.

The V gene is TRBV29-1, the J gene TRBJ1-2; no reliable D call. Germline CDR1 reads SQVTM; CDR2 reads ANQGSEA. The CDR3 loop spans 11 amino acids. V lost 4 bases to trimming and J lost 4 bases, with 7 bases between them. The DNA for the CDR3 is TGCAGCGTTGGGGATAGCTATGGCTACACCTTC. Its protein product is CSVGDSYGYTF.

The genes are TRBV7-2 and TRBJ2-7; 11 bases map to TRBD2. The CDR3 consists of 14 residues. J lost 6 bases, V lost 6 bases, and 7 bases had no gene match. In germline, CDR1 is SGHTA, CDR2 FQGNSA. CDR3: CASSWAGTSGEQYF. The CDR3 DNA follows: TGTGCCAGCAGTTGGGCGGGGACTAGCGGCGAGCAGTACTTC.